This TCR beta chain originates from a study of blood T cell repertoires in COVID-19. Study information: Sites across the United States, Italy and Spain contributed samples from acute and convalescent COVID-19. Nucleic acid was either cDNA or gDNA, and it came from T cells, B-cell-depleted T cells, or PBMCs.

In the original processing: Reference gene primers were amplified, and this amplification served to estimate nucleated cell counts. Clones were read by immunoSEQ multiplex PCR, and TCRdb kept only the in-frame ones, dropping some. That table furnishes V, J and clone size, whereas the DNA furnished D and trimming. There are fewer than 350,000 clones in the sample; 80% to 85% occur only once, and roughly 2.9% lies in the top ten. Between the trimmed V and J ends, which lost 2 bases and 6 bases, there was a span of 8 bases. CDR1 MRHNA and CDR2 SNTAGT come from the germline V gene. The CDR3 length is 13 residues.

The chain has TRBV6-4 and TRBJ2-1; D remains ambiguous. This TCR was sampled from a woman aged 55-75 years with active or convalescent COVID-19. Sequences were obtained from peripheral blood. The CDR3 region is CASSDVISNEQFF. DNA for the CDR3: TGTGCCAGCAGTGACGTTATTAGCAATGAGCAGTTCTTC.